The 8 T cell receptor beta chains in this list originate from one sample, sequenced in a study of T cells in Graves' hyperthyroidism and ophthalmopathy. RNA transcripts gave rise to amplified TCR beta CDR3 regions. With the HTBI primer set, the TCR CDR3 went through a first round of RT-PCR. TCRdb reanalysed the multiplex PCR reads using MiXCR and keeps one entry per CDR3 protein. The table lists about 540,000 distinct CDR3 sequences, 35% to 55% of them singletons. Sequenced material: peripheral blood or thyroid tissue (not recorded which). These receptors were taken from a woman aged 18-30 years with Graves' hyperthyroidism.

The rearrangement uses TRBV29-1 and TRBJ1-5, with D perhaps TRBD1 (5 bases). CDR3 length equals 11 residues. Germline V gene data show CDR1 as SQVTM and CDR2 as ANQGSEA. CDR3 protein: CSADGGQPQHF. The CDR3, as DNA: TGCAGTGCCGATGGGGGTCAGCCCCAGCATTTT. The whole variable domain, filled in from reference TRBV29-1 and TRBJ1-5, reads SAVISQKPSRDICQRGTSLTIQCQVDSQVTMMFWYRQQPGQSLTLIATANQGSEATYESGFVIDKFPISRPNLTFSTLTVSNMSPEDSSIYLCSADGGQPQHFGDGTRLSIL.

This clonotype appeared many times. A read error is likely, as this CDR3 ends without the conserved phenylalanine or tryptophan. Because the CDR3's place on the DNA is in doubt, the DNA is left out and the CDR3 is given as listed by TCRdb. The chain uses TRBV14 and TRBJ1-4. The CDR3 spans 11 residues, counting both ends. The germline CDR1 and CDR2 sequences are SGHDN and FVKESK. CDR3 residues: CASSQVKGRVD.

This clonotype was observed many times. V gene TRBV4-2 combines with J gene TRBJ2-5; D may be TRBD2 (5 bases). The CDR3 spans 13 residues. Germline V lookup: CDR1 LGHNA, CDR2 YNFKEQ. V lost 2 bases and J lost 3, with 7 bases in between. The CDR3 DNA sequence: TGTGCCAGCAGCCAACTAGCAGAAGAGACCCAGTACTTC. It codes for CASSQLAEETQYF.

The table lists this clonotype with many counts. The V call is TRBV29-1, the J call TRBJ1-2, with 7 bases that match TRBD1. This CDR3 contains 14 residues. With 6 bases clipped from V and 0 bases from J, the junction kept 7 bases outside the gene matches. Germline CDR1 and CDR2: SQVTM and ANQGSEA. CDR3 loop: CSVPTGRTNYGYTF. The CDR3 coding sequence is TGCAGCGTGCCGACAGGGAGGACTAACTATGGCTACACCTTC.

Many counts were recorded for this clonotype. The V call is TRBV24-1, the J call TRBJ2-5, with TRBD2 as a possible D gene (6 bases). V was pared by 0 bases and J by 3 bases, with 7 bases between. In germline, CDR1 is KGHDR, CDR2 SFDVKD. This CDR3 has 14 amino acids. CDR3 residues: CATSDLSGEETQYF. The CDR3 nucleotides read TGTGCCACCAGTGATTTGTCGGGGGAAGAGACCCAGTACTTC.

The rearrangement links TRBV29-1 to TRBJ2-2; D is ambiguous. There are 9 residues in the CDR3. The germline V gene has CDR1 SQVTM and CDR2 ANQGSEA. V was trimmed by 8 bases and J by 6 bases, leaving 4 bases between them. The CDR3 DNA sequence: TGCAGCCTTTCCGGGGAGCTGTTTTTT. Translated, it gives CSLSGELFF.

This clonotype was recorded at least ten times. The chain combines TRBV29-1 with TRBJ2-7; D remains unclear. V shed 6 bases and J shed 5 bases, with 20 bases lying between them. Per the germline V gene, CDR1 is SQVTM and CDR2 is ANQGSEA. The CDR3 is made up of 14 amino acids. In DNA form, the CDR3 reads TGCAGCGTAAGGAGAAACACAGTCGAGCACGAGCAGTACTTC. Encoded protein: CSVRRNTVEHEQYF.

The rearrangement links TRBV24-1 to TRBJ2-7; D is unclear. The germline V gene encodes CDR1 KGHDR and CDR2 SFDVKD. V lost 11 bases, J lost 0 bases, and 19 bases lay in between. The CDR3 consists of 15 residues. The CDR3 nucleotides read TGTGCCATCAGCCTTACCGGGCGAAGCTCCTACGAGCAGTACTTC. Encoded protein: CAISLTGRSSYEQYF.